These 23 T cell receptor beta chains share one sample of origin, sequenced in a study of blood T cell repertoires in COVID-19. Assay used: immunoSEQ multiplex PCR; TCRdb lists only in-frame clones, some missing. The repertoire holds about 250,000 clones, 86% seen once, with roughly 1.6% in the top ten. The sample was peripheral blood. The receptors were sampled from a woman aged 55-70 years who had recovered from COVID-19.

In its sample, this clone was seen once. The chain is built from TRBV7-2 and TRBJ1-2; possible D gene TRBD1, 5 bases. The CDR3 covers 15 residues. V was trimmed by 3 bases and J by 3 bases, leaving 14 bases between them. Germline lookup yields CDR1 SGHTA and CDR2 FQGNSA. CDR3 sequence: CASSFREVKDYGYTF. DNA for the CDR3: TGTGCCAGCAGCTTCAGGGAAGTAAAGGACTATGGCTACACCTTC.

The V and J genes are TRBV10-3 and TRBJ1-2, with TRBD1 as a possible D gene (6 bases). Deletions cut 8 bases from V and 8 bases from J, with 15 bases between. The germline V gene encodes CDR1 ENHRY and CDR2 SYGVKD. The CDR3 is 12 residues long. In DNA, the CDR3 is TGTGCCATCTCGGGGGGCGGTCGAGGCTACACCTTC. It is translated as CAISGGGRGYTF.

The chain employs TRBV5-4 and TRBJ2-3; TRBD1 might be the D (6 bases). CDR3 length: 14 amino acids. Trimming stripped 3 bases from V and 3 bases from J, with 11 bases between. The germline V gene encodes CDR1 SGHNT and CDR2 YYREEE (reference sequence). The CDR3 sequence is CASSYSTGTDTQYF. In DNA form, the CDR3 reads TGTGCCAGCAGCTACTCAACAGGGACAGATACGCAGTATTTT.

The rearrangement joins TRBV19 to TRBJ1-1, with 9 bases that match TRBD1. J gave up 11 bases and V 7 bases, and 2 bases lay outside the gene matches. This CDR3 has 10 residues. The germline gives CDR1 LNHDA, CDR2 SQIVND (reference sequence). The CDR3 loop is CASTDRGAFF. The DNA for the CDR3 is TGTGCCAGTACTGACAGGGGGGCTTTCTTT.

This clone was seen a handful of times. V and J are TRBV28 and TRBJ2-3; D call uncertain. Germline V gene sequence: CDR1 MDHEN, CDR2 SYDVKM. Trimming took off 8 bases at V and 3 bases at J, with 15 bases between the two ends. This CDR3 is built from 14 residues. The CDR3 DNA sequence: TGTGCCAGCCTGCAGGATGGTTCTACAGATACGCAGTATTTT. As protein: CASLQDGSTDTQYF.

V is TRBV19 and J is TRBJ1-3; 7 nucleotides line up with TRBD1. The V gene end was trimmed by 4 bases and the J gene end by 2 bases; junction bases not matched to a gene: 8. The germline gives CDR1 LNHDA, CDR2 SQIVND (reference sequence). The CDR3 consists of 16 residues. This CDR3 reads CASSKQGLQPGNTIYF. DNA for the CDR3: TGTGCCAGTAGTAAACAGGGGCTCCAGCCTGGAAACACCATATATTTT.

The chain couples TRBV3-1 (or the pseudogene TRBV3-2) to TRBJ2-2; possible D gene TRBD1, 7 bases. The length of the CDR3 is 13 residues. CDR1 LGHDT and CDR2 YNNKEL come from the germline V gene (reference sequence). Trimming removed 8 bases at V and 7 bases at J, with 14 bases between. Written as DNA, the CDR3 is TGTGCCAGCCGGAGGGGGCTAGGCGGGGAGCTGTTTTTT. Its translation is CASRRGLGGELFF.

The chain links TRBV5-1 to TRBJ1-2; D is uncertain. The V end lost 5 bases, the J end lost 4 bases, and 15 bases lay between the germline ends. The CDR3 spans 14 residues. The V gene's germline CDR1 is SGHRS and CDR2 YFSETQ. The CDR3 DNA reads TGCGCCAGCAGTAAAGACGTGGGGAGCTATGGCTACACCTTC. The encoded protein is CASSKDVGSYGYTF.

The rearrangement links TRBV19 to TRBJ1-4, with 7 bases identical to TRBD1. The V segment lost 0 bases and the J segment 6 bases; nucleotides outside the gene matches: 7. There are 16 residues in the CDR3. Germline V gives CDR1 LNHDA, CDR2 SQIVND (reference sequence). Here the CDR3 DNA reads TGTGCCAGTAGTATAGATCCGACAGGGCGGTATGAAAAACTGTTTTTT. Translating gives CASSIDPTGRYEKLFF.

V gene TRBV20-1 combines with J gene TRBJ2-6; 10 bases align to TRBD1. V lost 3 bases to trimming and J lost 2 bases; unmatched junction nucleotides: 7. The CDR3 is 17 amino acids. Germline loops: CDR1 DFQATT, CDR2 SNEGSKA (reference sequence). The CDR3 protein is CSASRQGAGAGANVLTF. DNA of the CDR3: TGCAGTGCTAGTCGACAGGGGGCGGGGGCTGGGGCCAACGTCCTGACTTTC.

This chain joins TRBV7-2 and TRBJ2-7, with 8 bases identical to TRBD1. The CDR3 sequence is 15 residues long. After removal of 4 bases from V and 4 bases from J, the junction contained 9 bases not matched to a gene. CDR1 SGHTA and CDR2 FQGNSA come from the germline V gene. The CDR3: CASSSGTGPQYEQYF. Here the CDR3 DNA reads TGTGCCAGCAGCTCCGGGACAGGCCCACAATACGAGCAGTACTTC.

Turning to this clone: Compared with germline, one end of the junction differs, possibly owing to a read error. The CDR3: CASSPDPTHQAQHF. In DNA, the CDR3 is TGTGCCAGCAGCCCCGACCCAACTCATCAGGCCCAGCATTTT. V gene TRBV7-8 combines with J gene TRBJ1-5, with D unresolved. Germline loops: CDR1 SGHVS, CDR2 FQNEAQ. The CDR3 has 14 residues.

CDR3 DNA sequence: TGTGCCAGCAGACCGGCGTTGCTGGGAGACTATGGCTACACCTTC. It translates to CASRPALLGDYGYTF. J is TRBJ1-2 and V is TRBV27; D is uncertain. This CDR3 is built from 15 residues. Per the germline V gene, CDR1 is MNHEY and CDR2 is SMNVEV (reference sequence). V was trimmed by 6 bases and J by 3 bases, leaving 17 bases between them.

V usage is TRBV2 and J usage is TRBJ1-5, with D tentatively TRBD1 (6 bases). Germline lookup yields CDR1 SNHLY and CDR2 FYNNEI. The CDR3 consists of 15 residues. V lost 4 bases to trimming and J lost 1 base, with 11 bases between them. The chain's CDR3 is CASSAYQGSNQPQHF. In DNA, the CDR3 is TGTGCCAGCAGTGCGTACCAGGGGAGCAATCAGCCCCAGCATTTT. The full variable domain, rest sourced from reference TRBV2 and TRBJ1-5, is EPEVTQTPSHQVTQMGQEVILRCVPISNHLYFYWYRQILGQKVEFLVSFYNNEISEKSEIFDDQFSVERPDGSNFTLKIRSTKLEDSAMYFCASSAYQGSNQPQHFGDGTRLSIL.

V usage is TRBV4-3 and J usage is TRBJ2-1; D may be TRBD1 (5 bases). This CDR3 contains 15 residues. The germline V gene has CDR1 LGHNA and CDR2 YSLEER. The germline V and J ends were trimmed by 0 bases and 3 bases, with 9 bases remaining between them. This CDR3 reads CASSQDQGGYNEQFF. As DNA, the CDR3 is TGCGCCAGCAGCCAAGATCAGGGCGGCTACAATGAGCAGTTCTTC.

The chain links TRBV7-8 to TRBJ2-2; 7 positions match TRBD2. CDR3 length: 16 amino acids. The V and J ends lost 5 bases and 5 bases, in that order; junction bases with no gene match: 11. Germline values: CDR1 SGHVS, CDR2 FQNEAQ. DNA of the CDR3: TGTGCCAGCAGCCTCAGGACCTTCGGGGGGACCGGGGAGCTGTTTTTT. Amino acid sequence: CASSLRTFGGTGELFF.

The chain uses TRBV21-1 and TRBJ1-1; TRBD1 is taken as the D call from the table, unchecked against the DNA. TRBV21-1 is a known pseudogene. The CDR3 is made up of 16 amino acids. The CDR3 spells CASSTTIDHSPSRAFF. The CDR3 DNA sequence: TGTGCCAGCAGCACTACAATAGACCACAGTCCCTCTCGAGCTTTCTTT.

In the case of this clone: The same CDR3 also results from other DNA sequences found in this sample. This chain joins TRBV5-1 and TRBJ2-7, with 8 nucleotides matching TRBD1. The trim removed 2 bases at V and 0 bases at J, leaving 1 base unmatched. The CDR3 spans 14 residues. Germline CDR1 is SGHRS and CDR2 is YFSETQ. CDR3 coding DNA: TGCGCCAGCAGCTTCCAGGGGGCCTCCTACGAGCAGTACTTC. Protein: CASSFQGASYEQYF.

CDR3 sequence (DNA): TGTGCCAGCAGCCCCGGGACTGAGACCTACGAGCAGTACTTC. Translation gives CASSPGTETYEQYF. V gene TRBV7-2 combines with J gene TRBJ2-7, with a weak D call TRBD2 (6 bases). Per germline, CDR1 SGHTA and CDR2 FQGNSA. V was cut by 5 bases and J by 2 bases, with 13 bases left in between. There are 14 residues in the CDR3.

This chain connects TRBV9 to TRBJ1-2; possible D gene TRBD1, 5 bases. The V gene lost 3 bases and the J gene lost 1 base, with 10 bases spanning the gap. Germline V gene data show CDR1 as SGDLS and CDR2 as YYNGEE. The CDR3 loop spans 14 amino acids. CDR3 sequence: CASSGLGGNYGYTF. The DNA for the CDR3 is TGTGCCAGCAGCGGCCTGGGGGGTAACTATGGCTACACCTTC.

This clone came up once. The chain's CDR3 is CASSYSFWGTYNEQFF. The CDR3, as DNA: TGTGCCAGCAGTTACTCGTTTTGGGGCACCTACAATGAGCAGTTCTTC. The chain carries TRBV6-8 and TRBJ2-1, with a tentative D call TRBD1 (5 bases). The ends were cut back, 0 bases at V and 2 bases at J, with 11 bases in the middle. The V gene's germline CDR1 is MNHGY and CDR2 SAAAGT. This CDR3 contains 16 residues.

This chain uses TRBV7-9 with TRBJ2-2; D call uncertain. The CDR3 has 14 residues. Germline V gene sequence: CDR1 SEHNR, CDR2 FQNEAQ (reference sequence). The ends were cut back, 2 bases at V and 4 bases at J, with 8 bases in the middle. CDR3 nucleotides: TGTGCCAGCAGCTTACTACAGTCCACCGGGGAGCTGTTTTTT. Translating it yields CASSLLQSTGELFF.

The chain is built from TRBV18 and TRBJ1-1; the match to TRBD1 covers 9 bases. The CDR3 has 18 amino acids. CDR1 KGHSH and CDR2 LQKENI come from the germline V gene. V was pared by 3 bases and J by 0 bases, with 11 bases of the junction left unmatched. CDR3 sequence reads: CASSPRGQGVGVNTEAFF. The DNA of the CDR3 is TGTGCCAGCTCACCGAGGGGACAGGGAGTAGGAGTGAACACTGAAGCTTTCTTT.